This TCR beta chain was sequenced for a study of T cell changes during pregnancy in multiple sclerosis. Measured with immunoSEQ multiplex PCR; TCRdb has only the in-frame clones, and not every one. Here the sample spans 71,000 or so clones, approximately 94% being singletons. V lost 5 bases, J lost 4 bases, and 8 bases stayed unmatched. CDR1 is SGHTA and CDR2 is FQGNSA in the germline V gene. The CDR3 sequence is 15 residues long. The clonotype comes from a female donor with multiple sclerosis, enrolled in a pregnancy study. The sample in question was peripheral blood, obtained in the third trimester of pregnancy. The chain couples TRBV7-2 to TRBJ1-5, with TRBD1 identical over 7 bases. The CDR3 bases are TGTGCCAGCAGCGCAACAGGGGCTAAAAATCAGCCCCAGCATTTT. Translated: CASSATGAKNQPQHF.